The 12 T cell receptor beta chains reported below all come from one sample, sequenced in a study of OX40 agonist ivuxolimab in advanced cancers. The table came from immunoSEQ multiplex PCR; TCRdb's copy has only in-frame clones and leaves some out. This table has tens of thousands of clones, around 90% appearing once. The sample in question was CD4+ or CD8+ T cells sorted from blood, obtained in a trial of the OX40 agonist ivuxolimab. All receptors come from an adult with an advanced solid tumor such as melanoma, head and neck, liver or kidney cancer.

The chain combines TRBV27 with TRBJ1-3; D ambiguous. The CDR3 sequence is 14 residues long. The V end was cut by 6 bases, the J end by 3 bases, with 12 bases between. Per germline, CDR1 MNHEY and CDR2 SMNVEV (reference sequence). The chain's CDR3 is CASSHPGIGNTIYF. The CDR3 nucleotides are TGTGCCAGCAGCCACCCGGGGATTGGAAACACCATATATTTT.

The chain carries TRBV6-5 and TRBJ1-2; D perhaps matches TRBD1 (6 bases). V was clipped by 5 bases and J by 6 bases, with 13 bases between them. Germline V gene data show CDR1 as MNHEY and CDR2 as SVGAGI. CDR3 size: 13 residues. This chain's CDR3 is CASSHLGQHGYTF. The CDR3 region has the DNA TGTGCCAGCAGTCATTTAGGACAGCATGGCTACACCTTC.

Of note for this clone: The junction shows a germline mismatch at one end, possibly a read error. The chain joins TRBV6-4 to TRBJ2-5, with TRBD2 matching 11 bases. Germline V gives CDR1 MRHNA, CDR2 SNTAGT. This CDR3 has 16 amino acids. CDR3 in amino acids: CASSDSSGGPRETQYF. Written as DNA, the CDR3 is TGTGCCAGCAGCGACTCTAGCGGGGGGCCACGGGAGACCCAGTACTTC.

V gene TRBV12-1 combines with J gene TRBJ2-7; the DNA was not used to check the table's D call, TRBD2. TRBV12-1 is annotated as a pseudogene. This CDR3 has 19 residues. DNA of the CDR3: TGTGCCAGCAGCCCGATCGCGGCCTTATTGGTCTCCAGCTCCTACGAGCAGTACTTC. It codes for CASSPIAALLVSSSYEQYF.

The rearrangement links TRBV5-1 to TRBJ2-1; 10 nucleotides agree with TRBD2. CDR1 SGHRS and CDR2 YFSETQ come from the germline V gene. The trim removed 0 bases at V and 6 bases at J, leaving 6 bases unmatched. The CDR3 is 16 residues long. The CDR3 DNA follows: TGCGCCAGCAGCTTGGATGCTAGCGGGGGCTCCAATGAGCAGTTCTTC. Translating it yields CASSLDASGGSNEQFF.

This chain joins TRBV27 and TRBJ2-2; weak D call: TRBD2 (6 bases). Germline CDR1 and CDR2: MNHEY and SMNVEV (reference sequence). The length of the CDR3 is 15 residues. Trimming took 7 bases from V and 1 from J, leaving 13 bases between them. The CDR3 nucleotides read TGTGCCAGCACCAGCTGGGGGGAGAACACCGGGGAGCTGTTTTTT. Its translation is CASTSWGENTGELFF.

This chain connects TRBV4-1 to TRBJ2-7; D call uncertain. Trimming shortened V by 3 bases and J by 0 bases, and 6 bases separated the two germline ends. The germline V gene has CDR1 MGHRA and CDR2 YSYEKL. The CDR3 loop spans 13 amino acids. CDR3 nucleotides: TGCGCCAGCAGCCACACGTCCTCCTACGAGCAGTACTTC. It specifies CASSHTSSYEQYF.

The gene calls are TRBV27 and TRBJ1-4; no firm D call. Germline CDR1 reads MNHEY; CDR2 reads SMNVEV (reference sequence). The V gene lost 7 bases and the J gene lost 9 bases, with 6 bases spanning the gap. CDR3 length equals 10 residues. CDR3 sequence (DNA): TGTGCCAGCATCCCCCAAAAACTGTTTTTT. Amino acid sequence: CASIPQKLFF.

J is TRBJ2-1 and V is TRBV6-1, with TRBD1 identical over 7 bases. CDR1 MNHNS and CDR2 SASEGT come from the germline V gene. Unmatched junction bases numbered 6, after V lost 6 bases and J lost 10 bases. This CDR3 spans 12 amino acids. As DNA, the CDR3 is TGTGCCAGCAGCCCAGGGGACAGAGAGCAGTTCTTC. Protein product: CASSPGDREQFF.

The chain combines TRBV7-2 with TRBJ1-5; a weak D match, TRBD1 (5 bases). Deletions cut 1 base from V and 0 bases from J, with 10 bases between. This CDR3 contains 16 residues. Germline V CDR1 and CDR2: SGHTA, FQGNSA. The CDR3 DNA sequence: TGTGCCAGCAGCTTAGTCGTGGGGGATAGCAATCAGCCCCAGCATTTT. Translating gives CASSLVVGDSNQPQHF.

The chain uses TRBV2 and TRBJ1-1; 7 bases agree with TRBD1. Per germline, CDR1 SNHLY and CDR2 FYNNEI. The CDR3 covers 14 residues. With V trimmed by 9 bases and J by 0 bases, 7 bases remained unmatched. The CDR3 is CARTTGTMNTEAFF. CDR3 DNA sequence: TGTGCCAGGACGACAGGGACAATGAACACTGAAGCTTTCTTT.

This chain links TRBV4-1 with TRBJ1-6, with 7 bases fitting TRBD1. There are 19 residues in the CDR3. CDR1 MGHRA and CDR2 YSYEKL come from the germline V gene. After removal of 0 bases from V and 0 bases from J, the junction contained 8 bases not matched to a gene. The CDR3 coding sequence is TGCGCCAGCAGCCAAGAAATCGAGGGACAGAGCTCCTATAATTCACCCCTCCACTTT. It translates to CASSQEIEGQSSYNSPLHF.